One sample yielded the 21 T cell receptor beta chains listed below, sequenced in a study of cytomegalovirus exposure and HLA in healthy donors. Both 60 Vbeta primers and 13 Jbeta primers went into the PCR. Some clones are missing from TCRdb's copy, which holds only in-frame ones; the method was immunoSEQ multiplex PCR. Of under 150,000 clones listed, around three quarters are singletons. The sequenced sample was PBMCs. The receptors stem from a woman between 40 and 50 years old in good health and CMV-seropositive.

This clone came up once. The J gene is TRBJ1-1, the V gene TRBV11-1; TRBD1 agrees at 7 bases. This CDR3 has 13 residues. V was clipped by 2 bases and J by 10 bases; unmatched bases: 7. Per germline, CDR1 SGHAT and CDR2 FQDESV (reference sequence). The CDR3 region is CASSLSGGYGAFF. The CDR3 region has the DNA TGTGCCAGCAGCTTATCAGGGGGGTACGGAGCTTTCTTT. The full variable domain, in which reference TRBV11-1 and TRBJ1-1 provide the parts outside the CDR3, is EAEVAQSPRYKITEKSQAVAFWCDPISGHATLYWYRQILGQGPELLVQFQDESVVDDSQLPKDRFSAERLKGVDSTLKIQPAELGDSAMYLCASSLSGGYGAFFGQGTRLTVV.

The genes are TRBV7-9 and TRBJ2-7, with TRBD2 matching 9 bases. The germline gives CDR1 SEHNR, CDR2 FQNEAQ (reference sequence). The ends lost 5 bases at V and 9 bases at J; junction bases unmatched: 11. CDR3 length equals 14 residues. The CDR3 bases are TGTGCCAGCAGCGTGGTTGGTAGCGGGAGCGGGCAGTACTTC. It specifies CASSVVGSGSGQYF.

The rearrangement links TRBV27 to TRBJ2-7, with D unresolved. The CDR3 runs 12 residues. The V gene lost 6 bases and the J gene lost 9 bases, with 15 bases spanning the gap. Germline V lookup: CDR1 MNHEY, CDR2 SMNVEV (reference sequence). The CDR3 DNA follows: TGTGCCAGCAGCGGCGGTGGGTATGGGCAGTACTTC. Translation gives CASSGGGYGQYF.

The chain is built from TRBV5-1 and TRBJ2-1; the match to TRBD2 covers 12 bases. Germline CDR1 SGHRS, CDR2 YFSETQ. The trim removed 4 bases at V and 5 bases at J, leaving 4 bases unmatched. CDR3 length: 15 residues. CDR3 residues: CASSMGLAGHNEQFF. In DNA form, the CDR3 reads TGCGCCAGCAGCATGGGACTAGCGGGTCACAATGAGCAGTTCTTC.

V and J are TRBV2 and TRBJ2-7; 12 nucleotides line up with TRBD2. Germline V CDR1 and CDR2: SNHLY, FYNNEI. Trimming took 8 bases from V and 5 from J; bases not matched to a gene: 10. The CDR3 is 15 residues long. CDR3 residues: CASSPSGRDQHEQYF. As DNA, the CDR3 is TGTGCCAGCTCCCCTAGCGGGAGGGACCAGCACGAGCAGTACTTC. Together with reference TRBV2 and TRBJ2-7, the CDR3 gives the full variable domain: EPEVTQTPSHQVTQMGQEVILRCVPISNHLYFYWYRQILGQKVEFLVSFYNNEISEKSEIFDDQFSVERPDGSNFTLKIRSTKLEDSAMYFCASSPSGRDQHEQYFGPGTRLTVT.

The chain is built from TRBV29-1 and TRBJ2-3; 9 bases line up with TRBD2. Germline V gene sequence: CDR1 SQVTM, CDR2 ANQGSEA. The CDR3 has 12 residues. With V trimmed by 6 bases and J by 6 bases, 4 bases remained unmatched. CDR3 loop: CSVGLAKDTQYF. In nucleotides, the CDR3 is TGCAGCGTGGGACTAGCAAAGGATACGCAGTATTTT.

The rearrangement links TRBV5-1 to TRBJ1-2, with 7 bases aligning to TRBD1. The CDR3 is made up of 14 amino acids. V trimming: 3 bases; J trimming: 8 bases; junction bases outside the gene matches: 10. Looked up from germline, CDR1 is SGHRS and CDR2 is YFSETQ. The CDR3 reads CASSSTGARGGYTF. The CDR3, as DNA: TGCGCCAGCAGCTCCACAGGGGCACGGGGAGGCTACACCTTC. The full variable domain, rest sourced from reference TRBV5-1 and TRBJ1-2, is KAGVTQTPRYLIKTRGQQVTLSCSPISGHRSVSWYQQTPGQGLQFLFEYFSETQRNKGNFPGRFSGRQFSNSRSEMNVSTLELGDSALYLCASSSTGARGGYTFGSGTRLTVV.

This chain joins TRBV6-6 and TRBJ2-3, with 13 bases aligning to TRBD2. Germline CDR1 reads MNHNY; CDR2 reads SVGAGI (reference sequence). The CDR3 is 15 residues long. Trimming cost V 6 bases and J 4 bases; bases outside gene matches: 4. The CDR3: CASRLAGGEADTQYF. The CDR3 DNA reads TGTGCCAGCAGACTAGCGGGAGGGGAGGCAGATACGCAGTATTTT.

This chain joins TRBV28 and TRBJ2-7; 8 nucleotides line up with TRBD1. The CDR3 is 15 amino acids. Looked up from germline, CDR1 is MDHEN and CDR2 is SYDVKM. Trimming at V came to 4 bases and at J to 3 bases, leaving 8 bases not matched to a gene. CDR3 DNA sequence: TGTGCCAGCAGTTCCCAGGGGGCAGGCGACTACGAGCAGTACTTC. It yields the protein CASSSQGAGDYEQYF.

The J gene is TRBJ1-2, the V gene TRBV28, with a weak D call TRBD1 (5 bases). The CDR3 is made up of 14 amino acids. Trimming removed 7 bases at V and 4 bases at J, with 16 bases between. Germline CDR1 and CDR2: MDHEN and SYDVKM. The chain's CDR3 is CASTETATFYGYTF. The CDR3 DNA sequence: TGTGCCAGCACGGAGACAGCAACCTTCTATGGCTACACCTTC.

This chain links TRBV4-1 with TRBJ2-1, with D perhaps TRBD1 (5 bases). This CDR3 contains 13 residues. Germline V lookup: CDR1 MGHRA, CDR2 YSYEKL. V was shortened by 4 bases and J by 4 bases, with 8 bases between the two germline ends. As DNA, the CDR3 is TGCGCCAGCAGCCTCCGGACATACAATGAGCAGTTCTTC. The encoded protein is CASSLRTYNEQFF.

This rearrangement joins TRBV28 to TRBJ2-2, with TRBD1 identical over 10 bases. Germline loops: CDR1 MDHEN, CDR2 SYDVKM. This CDR3 is built from 14 residues. Trimming removed 6 bases from V and 6 bases from J; junction bases left unmatched: 4. For the CDR3, the DNA is TGTGCCAGCAGCTCGGGACAGGGGTCCGGGGAGCTGTTTTTT. Translated, it gives CASSSGQGSGELFF.

The chain combines TRBV5-1 with TRBJ2-1, with TRBD2 matching 15 bases. J gave up 10 bases and V 2 bases, and 4 bases lay outside the gene matches. Germline assignment: CDR1 SGHRS and CDR2 YFSETQ. The CDR3 consists of 15 residues. The CDR3 DNA follows: TGCGCCAGCAGCTTCGGACTAGCGGGAGGGCTCGAGCAGTTCTTC. As protein: CASSFGLAGGLEQFF.

V usage is TRBV29-1 and J usage is TRBJ2-7; 7 positions agree with TRBD2. The ends lost 8 bases at V and 2 bases at J; junction bases unmatched: 6. The CDR3 runs to 12 residues. Germline CDR1 is SQVTM and CDR2 is ANQGSEA. The CDR3 region has the DNA TGCAGCACGCGGGACTATACCTACGAGCAGTACTTC. Translation: CSTRDYTYEQYF.

The DNA of the CDR3 is TGTGCCAGCAGACGGCCTAGCGTTCCCTACGAGCAGTACTTC. The encoded protein is CASRRPSVPYEQYF. J is TRBJ2-7 and V is TRBV2; maybe TRBD2 (6 bases). The ends were cut back, 6 bases at V and 2 bases at J, with 14 bases in the middle. This CDR3 has 14 amino acids. Germline loops: CDR1 SNHLY, CDR2 FYNNEI.

The chain is built from TRBV5-1 and TRBJ2-2, with TRBD1 matching over 11 bases. The J segment lost 5 bases and the V segment lost 0 bases, leaving 3 bases of the junction unmatched. Germline lookup yields CDR1 SGHRS and CDR2 YFSETQ. The CDR3 consists of 16 residues. Here the CDR3 DNA reads TGCGCCAGCAGCTTGGGAGGGACAGGGGGAACCGGGGAGCTGTTTTTT. Translated: CASSLGGTGGTGELFF.

The chain is built from TRBV28 and TRBJ2-7; 8 nucleotides line up with TRBD2. The CDR3 runs 17 residues. The germline V gene has CDR1 MDHEN and CDR2 SYDVKM. The junction had 17 bases not matched to a gene; V was cut back by 7 bases and J by 3 bases. The CDR3 DNA sequence: TGTGCCAGCACTTCGGGGGGGTTAGCGGTCGGAAGCTACGAGCAGTACTTC. It codes for CASTSGGLAVGSYEQYF. Full variable domain (outside the CDR3, taken from reference TRBV28 and TRBJ2-7): DVKVTQSSRYLVKRTGEKVFLECVQDMDHENMFWYRQDPGLGLRLIYFSYDVKMKEKGDIPEGYSVSREKKERFSLILESASTNQTSMYLCASTSGGLAVGSYEQYFGPGTRLTVT.

The chain employs TRBV5-4 and TRBJ2-7, with 11 bases aligning to TRBD2. Germline loops: CDR1 SGHNT, CDR2 YYREEE (reference sequence). The CDR3 is made up of 15 amino acids. J was trimmed by 3 bases and V by 4 bases; bases with no gene match: 6. CDR3 residues: CASSTPGLAVYEQYF. In nucleotides, the CDR3 is TGTGCCAGCAGCACTCCGGGACTAGCGGTCTACGAGCAGTACTTC.

The rearrangement joins TRBV7-6 to TRBJ2-7; possible D gene TRBD2, 6 bases. Germline CDR1 is SGHVS and CDR2 is FNYEAQ. V was trimmed by 1 base and J by 0 bases, leaving 10 bases between them. CDR3 length equals 15 residues. As DNA, the CDR3 is TGTGCCAGCAGCTTAGGCGGGACGCCCTCCTACGAGCAGTACTTC. This encodes CASSLGGTPSYEQYF.

This CDR3 is CASKGTSGNYNEQFF. CDR3 sequence (DNA): TGTGCCAGCAAAGGGACTAGCGGGAATTACAATGAGCAGTTCTTC. This chain uses TRBV6-1 with TRBJ2-1, with 13 bases matching TRBD2. The length of the CDR3 is 15 residues. V lost 7 bases, J lost 4 bases, and 4 bases stayed unmatched. The V gene's germline CDR1 is MNHNS and CDR2 SASEGT.

The CDR3 loop is CATSRGQTSGMTYEQYF. CDR3 nucleotides: TGTGCCACCAGCAGAGGCCAGACTAGCGGGATGACCTACGAGCAGTACTTC. This chain connects TRBV15 to TRBJ2-7, with 11 positions matching TRBD2. This CDR3 spans 17 amino acids. Germline-derived CDR1 and CDR2 are LNHNV and YYDKDF (reference sequence). V shed 1 base and J 2 bases; nucleotides not matched to a gene: 7.